The 13 T cell receptor beta chains below all came from one sample that was sequenced in a study of T cells after posttransplantation cyclophosphamide. The assay was immunoSEQ multiplex PCR, and TCRdb's table has in-frame clones only and misses some. This table holds tens of thousands of clones, approximately 97% found once. Cells defined as naive were viable CD3+CD4+ or CD3+CD8+ and CCR7+CD45RA+CD45RO-CD95-CD27+CD28+. The sequencing input was naive CD4+ T cells sorted from PBMCs. These TCRs come from a man in his forties or fifties in good health, CMV-negative, and a related stem cell transplant donor.

The CDR3 DNA reads as TGTGCCAGCAGTGACTCGAGATTTTCCGGGGAGCTGTTTTTT. It yields the protein CASSDSRFSGELFF. The rearrangement links TRBV6-4 to TRBJ2-2; unclear D gene. The germline V and J ends were trimmed by 0 bases and 6 bases, with 8 bases remaining between them. The CDR3 has 14 amino acids. Per germline, CDR1 MRHNA and CDR2 SNTAGT.

The chain employs TRBV11-3 and TRBJ2-5; TRBD2 matches at 10 bases. This CDR3 contains 15 residues. The V gene's germline CDR1 is SGHNT and CDR2 YENEEA. The junction had 3 bases not matched to a gene; V was cut back by 5 bases and J by 0 bases. In DNA, the CDR3 is TGTGCCAGCAGCGTCGGGACTAGCGACCAAGAGACCCAGTACTTC. This sequence encodes CASSVGTSDQETQYF.

The CDR3 region is CASQFTTSSAEQYF. The CDR3 DNA sequence: TGTGCCAGCCAATTTACGACTAGTTCAGCCGAGCAGTACTTC. V and J are TRBV18 and TRBJ2-7; a possible D gene is TRBD2 (6 bases). Trimming cost V 8 bases and J 6 bases, with 20 bases left between them. Germline loops: CDR1 KGHSH, CDR2 LQKENI. The CDR3 consists of 14 residues.

The genes are TRBV5-4 and TRBJ2-2; 10 nucleotides line up with TRBD2. CDR3 length: 17 residues. Germline trimming cut 4 bases from V and 4 bases from J; bases unmatched to any gene: 10. Germline lookup yields CDR1 SGHNT and CDR2 YYREEE (reference sequence). For the CDR3, the DNA is TGTGCCAGCAGCAACATAGCGGGAGGACCGGGCACCGGGGAGCTGTTTTTT. Its protein product is CASSNIAGGPGTGELFF.

This rearrangement joins TRBV7-2 to TRBJ1-2; the D gene is possibly TRBD1 (6 bases). CDR1 is SGHTA and CDR2 is FQGNSA in the germline V gene. Trimming cost V 5 bases and J 8 bases, with 18 bases left between them. The CDR3 sequence is 14 residues long. DNA for the CDR3: TGTGCCAGCAGCCCATATCCAGGGGCCCTGGGCTACACCTTC. Translating gives CASSPYPGALGYTF.

The chain combines TRBV5-1 with TRBJ2-6; D is perhaps TRBD2 (6 bases). From germline, CDR1 is SGHRS and CDR2 YFSETQ. The CDR3 has 18 residues. With 7 bases removed from V and 0 bases from J, the gap between germline ends came to 20 bases. This chain's CDR3 is CASSGVLTAISGANVLTF. The CDR3, as DNA: TGCGCCAGCTCGGGGGTTCTGACAGCGATCTCTGGGGCCAACGTCCTGACTTTC.

This chain links TRBV6-5 with TRBJ1-4; 7 bases are a match to TRBD1. Germline V gene data show CDR1 as MNHEY and CDR2 as SVGAGI. The CDR3 has 14 residues. V trimming: 3 bases; J trimming: 8 bases; junction bases outside the gene matches: 6. CDR3 sequence reads: CASSYRQGREKLFF. The CDR3 region has the DNA TGTGCCAGCAGTTATCGACAGGGTCGAGAAAAACTGTTTTTT.

V gene TRBV7-9 combines with J gene TRBJ2-2; TRBD2 agrees at 10 bases. The CDR3 loop spans 19 amino acids. Germline CDR1 is SEHNR and CDR2 is FQNEAQ (reference sequence). V gave up 5 bases and J gave up 5 bases; unmatched junction bases: 17. The CDR3 region is CASSPRLSGGASLTGELFF. The CDR3 DNA is TGTGCCAGCAGCCCCCGTTTAAGCGGGGGGGCATCGTTAACCGGGGAGCTGTTTTTT.

J is TRBJ1-1 and V is TRBV4-1; TRBD1 matches at 7 bases. Germline CDR1 reads MGHRA; CDR2 reads YSYEKL. V was pared by 3 bases and J by 1 base, with 5 bases of the junction left unmatched. The CDR3 consists of 15 residues. CDR3 region: CASSHTGAQNTEAFF. CDR3 in DNA: TGCGCCAGCAGCCATACAGGGGCTCAGAACACTGAAGCTTTCTTT.

The rearrangement links TRBV19 to TRBJ1-3; 7 bases align to TRBD1. V gave up 6 bases and J gave up 8 bases; unmatched junction bases: 10. CDR3 length equals 14 residues. Germline values: CDR1 LNHDA, CDR2 SQIVND (reference sequence). The CDR3 spells CASRRTGVLYTIYF. In DNA, the CDR3 is TGTGCCAGTAGGCGAACAGGGGTTTTATACACCATATATTTT.

The J gene is TRBJ2-5, the V gene TRBV7-6, with 14 bases matching TRBD2. This CDR3 spans 15 amino acids. Germline CDR1 and CDR2: SGHVS and FNYEAQ. The V and J ends lost 5 bases and 5 bases, in that order; junction bases with no gene match: 4. The CDR3 bases are TGTGCCAGCAGCCAAGGGACTAGCGGGGGTGAGACCCAGTACTTC. Translated: CASSQGTSGGETQYF.

The chain's CDR3 is CASSFGGGGGDTQYF. The CDR3 nucleotides read TGTGCCAGCAGCTTTGGCGGGGGAGGGGGAGATACGCAGTATTTT. The V and J genes are TRBV7-2 and TRBJ2-3; the D gene is possibly TRBD2 (7 bases). Trimming removed 3 bases at V and 5 bases at J, with 15 bases between. Germline CDR1 SGHTA, CDR2 FQGNSA. This CDR3 spans 15 amino acids. Full variable domain (rest looked up from reference TRBV7-2 and TRBJ2-3): GAGVSQSPSNKVTEKGKDVELRCDPISGHTALYWYRQSLGQGLEFLIYFQGNSAPDKSGLPSDRFSAERTGGSVSTLTIQRTQQEDSAVYLCASSFGGGGGDTQYFGPGTRLTVL.

The genes are TRBV5-1 and TRBJ2-7; a weak D match, TRBD2 (7 bases). The germline CDR1 and CDR2 sequences are SGHRS and YFSETQ. The CDR3 runs 18 residues. Trimming took 4 bases from V and 0 from J, leaving 23 bases between them. CDR3 nucleotides: TGCGCCAGCAGCCCTTCCCCTAGGGGGGGGGCCGGCTCCTACGAGCAGTACTTC. Amino acids: CASSPSPRGGAGSYEQYF.